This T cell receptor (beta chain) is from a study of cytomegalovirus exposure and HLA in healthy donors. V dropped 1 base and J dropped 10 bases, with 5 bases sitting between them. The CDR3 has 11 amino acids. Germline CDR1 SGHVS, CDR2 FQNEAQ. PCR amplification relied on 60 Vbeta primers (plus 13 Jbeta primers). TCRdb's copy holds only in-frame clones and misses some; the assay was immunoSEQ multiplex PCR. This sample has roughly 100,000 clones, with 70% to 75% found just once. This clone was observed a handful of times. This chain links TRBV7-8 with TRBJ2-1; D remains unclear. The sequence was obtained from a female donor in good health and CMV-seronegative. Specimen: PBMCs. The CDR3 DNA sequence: TGTGCCAGCAGCTTAGTAGAGGAGCAGTTCTTC. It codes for CASSLVEEQFF. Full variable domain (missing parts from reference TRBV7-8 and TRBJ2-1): GAGVSQSPRYKVAKRGQDVALRCDPISGHVSLFWYQQALGQGPEFLTYFQNEAQLDKSGLPSDRFFAERPEGSVSTLKIQRTQQEDSAVYLCASSLVEEQFFGPGTRLTVL.